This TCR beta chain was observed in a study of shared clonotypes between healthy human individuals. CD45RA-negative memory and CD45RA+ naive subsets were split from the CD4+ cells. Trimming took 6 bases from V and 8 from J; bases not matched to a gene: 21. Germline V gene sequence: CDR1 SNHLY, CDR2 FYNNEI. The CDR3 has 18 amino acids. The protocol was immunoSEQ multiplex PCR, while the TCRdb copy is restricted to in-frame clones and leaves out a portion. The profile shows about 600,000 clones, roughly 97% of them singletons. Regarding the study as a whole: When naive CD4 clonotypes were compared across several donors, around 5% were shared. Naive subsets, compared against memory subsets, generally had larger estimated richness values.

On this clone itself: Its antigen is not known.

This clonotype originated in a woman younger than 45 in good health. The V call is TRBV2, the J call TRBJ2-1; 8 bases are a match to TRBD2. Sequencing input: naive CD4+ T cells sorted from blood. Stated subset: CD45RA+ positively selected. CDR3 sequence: CASRAGVAGLRGWDEQFF. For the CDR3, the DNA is TGTGCCAGCAGGGCCGGGGTAGCGGGGTTACGAGGGTGGGATGAGCAGTTCTTC.